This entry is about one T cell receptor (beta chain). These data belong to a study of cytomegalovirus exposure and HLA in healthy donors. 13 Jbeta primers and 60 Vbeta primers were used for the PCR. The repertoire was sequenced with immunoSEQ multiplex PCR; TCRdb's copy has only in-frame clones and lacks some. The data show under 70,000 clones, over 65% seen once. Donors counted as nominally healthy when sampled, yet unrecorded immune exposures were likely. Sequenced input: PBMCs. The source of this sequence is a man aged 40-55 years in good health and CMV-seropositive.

The CDR3 protein is CASSESGTGQTIYGYTF. In DNA, the CDR3 is TGCGCCAGCAGCGAGTCCGGGACAGGGCAAACAATCTATGGCTACACCTTC. This sequence joins TRBV5-1 and TRBJ1-2, with 9 positions matching TRBD1. Looked up from germline, CDR1 is SGHRS and CDR2 is YFSETQ. Trimming at V came to 4 bases and at J to 4 bases, leaving 14 bases not matched to a gene. CDR3 length: 17 residues.